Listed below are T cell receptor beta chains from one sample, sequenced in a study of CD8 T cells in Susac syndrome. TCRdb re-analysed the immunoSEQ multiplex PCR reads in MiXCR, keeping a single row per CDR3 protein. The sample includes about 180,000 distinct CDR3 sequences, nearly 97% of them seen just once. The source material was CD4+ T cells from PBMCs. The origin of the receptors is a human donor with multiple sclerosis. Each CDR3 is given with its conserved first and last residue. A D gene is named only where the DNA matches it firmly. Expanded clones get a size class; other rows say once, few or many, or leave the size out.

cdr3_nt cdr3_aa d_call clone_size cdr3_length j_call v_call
TGTGCCAGCAGCCTAGGGCTGGGACAGGGCTCCTCACCCCTCCACTTT CASSLGLGQGSSPLHF TRBD1 . 16 TRBJ1-6 TRBV6-1
TGCAGTGCCACTGGACTAGCGGGGGGTACCACAGATACGCAGTATTTT CSATGLAGGTTDTQYF TRBD2 once 16 TRBJ2-3 TRBV20-1
TGTGCCAGCAGCCAACGTCCGGGCCAGCCCCAGCATTTT CASSQRPGQPQHF . . 13 TRBJ1-5 TRBV9
TGCAGTGCTAGACTTTTGGGTTCACCCCTCCACTTT CSARLLGSPLHF . once 12 TRBJ1-6 TRBV20-1
TGCAGCGTGGGGGCGGGGGGCAACCAGCCCCAGCATTTT CSVGAGGNQPQHF . . 13 TRBJ1-5 TRBV29-1
TGTGCCAGTAGTCTAACACCTTTGAACACTGAAGCTTTCTTT CASSLTPLNTEAFF . . 14 TRBJ1-1 TRBV19
TGCAGTGCTAGAGAGGGACAGGGAATAACAGATACGCAGTATTTT CSAREGQGITDTQYF TRBD1 . 15 TRBJ2-3 TRBV20-1
TGTGCCAGTACCTTGACCCGGGTCGGTTCACCCCTCCACTTT CASTLTRVGSPLHF . once 14 TRBJ1-6 TRBV19
TGTGCCAGCAGCCCCCGAGAAGGAACGCAGTATTTT CASSPREGTQYF . . 12 TRBJ2-3 TRBV7-9
TGTGCCAGCAGTCGACAGGTCAGGTCGTCCGAGCAGTACTTC CASSRQVRSSEQYF . . 14 TRBJ2-7 TRBV28
TGCAGTGCTAGACGACCGGGACAGGGGGTTGGCGAGCAGTACTTC CSARRPGQGVGEQYF TRBD1 . 15 TRBJ2-7 TRBV20-1
TGTGCCAGCAGTGTTGACAGGCGATATCAGCCCCAGCATTTT CASSVDRRYQPQHF . . 14 TRBJ1-5 TRBV6-5
TGTGCCAGCAGCTTGAGCAGGGGGACAGCCCAAGAGACCCAGTACTTC CASSLSRGTAQETQYF TRBD1 once 16 TRBJ2-5 TRBV5-4
TGTGCCAGCTCACCGTCGACAGGGGAGGCTGAAGCTTTCTTT CASSPSTGEAEAFF TRBD1 . 14 TRBJ1-1 TRBV18
TGTGCCTGGAGTCCTGAGGGATGGAACACCATATATTTT CAWSPEGWNTIYF . . 13 TRBJ1-3 TRBV30
TGTGCCAGCAGCCAAGATCCGGGACCCTCCTACGAGCAGTACTTC CASSQDPGPSYEQYF . . 15 TRBJ2-7 TRBV3-1
TGCGCCAGCAGTCAAGATGACAGGGGGCATGGCACTGAAGCTTTCTTT CASSQDDRGHGTEAFF TRBD1 . 16 TRBJ1-1 TRBV23-1
TGCAGCGTTGTCCCCGGGACAGGGGTTTCCTACGAGCAGTACTTC CSVVPGTGVSYEQYF TRBD1 . 15 TRBJ2-7 TRBV29-1
TGTGCCAGCAGCTTAGCTTCGCCCGCAGAGCAGTTCTTC CASSLASPAEQFF . once 13 TRBJ2-1 TRBV7-6
TGTGCCAGCAGCAGGGGGGCAATGCACACTGAAGCTTTCTTT CASSRGAMHTEAFF TRBD1 . 14 TRBJ1-1 TRBV12-3/TRBV12-4
TGTGCCAGCAGCTTGGTTCCAGGCGGGACAGTTGGGTCCTCCTTC CASSLVPGGTVGSSF TRBD1 . 15 TRBJ1-2 TRBV5-6
TGTGCCAGCAGCGTAGTCGACAGGGGCACCGGGGAGCTGTTTTTT CASSVVDRGTGELFF TRBD1 . 15 TRBJ2-2 TRBV9
TGTGCCAGTAAGGGAACAGGGCCAAGTGGGGAGCAGTACTTC CASKGTGPSGEQYF . . 14 TRBJ2-7 TRBV19
TGCAGCGTGAAACAGGGGGCGGACAATCAGCCCCAGCATTTT CSVKQGADNQPQHF TRBD1 . 14 TRBJ1-5 TRBV29-1
TGTGCCTGGAGTTCCGGGGGTTCCTACGAGCAGTACTTC CAWSSGGSYEQYF . . 13 TRBJ2-7 TRBV30